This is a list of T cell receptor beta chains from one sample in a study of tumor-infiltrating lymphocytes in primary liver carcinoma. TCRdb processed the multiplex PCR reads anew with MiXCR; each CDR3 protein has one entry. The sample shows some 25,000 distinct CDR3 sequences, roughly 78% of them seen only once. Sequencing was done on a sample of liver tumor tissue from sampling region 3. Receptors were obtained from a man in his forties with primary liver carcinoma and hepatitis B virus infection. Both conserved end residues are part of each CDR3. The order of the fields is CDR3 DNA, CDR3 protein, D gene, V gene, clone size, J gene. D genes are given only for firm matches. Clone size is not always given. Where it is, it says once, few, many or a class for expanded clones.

DNA: TGTGCCAGCAGTTCGTTAGCGGGAGGGCCGGCTGAGCAGTTCTTC; CDR3: CASSSLAGGPAEQFF; D: TRBD2; V: TRBV7-9; size: .; J: TRBJ2-1
DNA: TGTGCCCGCAGTTTAGATCTCGGGGCTGGGGCCAACGTCGTGACTTTC; CDR3: CARSLDLGAGANVVTF; D: .; V: TRBV11-2; size: .; J: TRBJ2-6
DNA: TGCAGCGTTATGTTTGAGGGAGCATCAGCCCAGCATTTT; CDR3: CSVMFEGASAQHF; D: .; V: TRBV29-1; size: .; J: TRBJ1-5
DNA: TGTGCCTGGAGAGCTAGTGGGGTCAACGTCCTGGCTTTC; CDR3: CAWRASGVNVLAF; D: .; V: TRBV30; size: .; J: TRBJ2-6
DNA: TGTGCCAGTAGCGGCGGGACAAGCGGGAACCAGCGTCTCTACGAGCAGCACTTC; CDR3: CASSGGTSGNQRLYEQHF; D: .; V: TRBV7-9; size: .; J: TRBJ2-7
DNA: TGTGGCAGCAGCTTAGACAGGGGCACTGAAGTTTTCTTT; CDR3: CGSSLDRGTEVFF; D: TRBD1; V: TRBV5-5; size: .; J: TRBJ1-1
DNA: TGTGCCAGCAGCTTGTGGCGGAGGACAGATACGCAGCACTTT; CDR3: CASSLWRRTDTQHF; D: .; V: TRBV5-6; size: .; J: TRBJ2-3
DNA: TGTGCCAGCAGTTACGCAGTGGACGGCACCGGGGAGCTGTTTTTT; CDR3: CASSYAVDGTGELFF; D: .; V: TRBV6-5; size: many; J: TRBJ2-2
DNA: TGTGCCAGCATCCCGGACTCACAGACCTACGAGCAGTACTTC; CDR3: CASIPDSQTYEQYF; D: .; V: TRBV10-3; size: .; J: TRBJ2-7
DNA: TGTGCCAGCAGCCGACATAATGCACAGGACGGTGAGCAGTACTTC; CDR3: CASSRHNAQDGEQYF; D: .; V: TRBV11-2; size: .; J: TRBJ2-7
DNA: TGCGCCAGCAGGTCAGGGTCCTACGAGCAGTACTTC; CDR3: CASRSGSYEQYF; D: .; V: TRBV10-2; size: .; J: TRBJ2-7
DNA: TGCGCCAGCAGCTTCCTAGCGGGAATTAACACAGATACGCAGTATTTT; CDR3: CASSFLAGINTDTQYF; D: TRBD2; V: TRBV5-1; size: many; J: TRBJ2-3
DNA: TGTCCCAGCAGCATAGGGCACAGCGACAATGAGCAGTTCTTC; CDR3: CPSSIGHSDNEQFF; D: .; V: TRBV4-2; size: .; J: TRBJ2-1
DNA: TGCGCCAGTGGGAGCGGGAGTGGCTACAAGCAGTACTTC; CDR3: CASGSGSGYKQYF; D: TRBD2; V: TRBV5-1; size: .; J: TRBJ2-7
DNA: TGTGCCAGCGGCTTAGCGAGGCTAACCCTGGGAAAAAAAGAGACCCGGTACTTC; CDR3: CASGLARLTLGKKETRYF; D: .; V: TRBV11-2; size: .; J: TRBJ2-5
DNA: TGTGCCAGCACGCTAAATCAACACTATGAGCAGTTCTTC; CDR3: CASTLNQHYEQFF; D: .; V: TRBV6-1; size: once; J: TRBJ2-1
DNA: TGTACCAGCGGCCTGGGGGGCAGTAGCTCCTACGAGCAGTATTTC; CDR3: CTSGLGGSSSYEQYF; D: .; V: TRBV6-1; size: .; J: TRBJ2-7
DNA: TGTGCCAGCATTTACACATTTGACAGGGGAGTTATCTTT; CDR3: CASIYTFDRGVIF; D: TRBD1; V: TRBV6-2/TRBV6-3; size: .; J: TRBJ1-1
DNA: TGTACCAACAGCTTGGATCGCGGGAGCCTCTACGAACAGTACTTC; CDR3: CTNSLDRGSLYEQYF; D: TRBD2; V: TRBV5-4; size: .; J: TRBJ2-7
DNA: TGTGTCAGCACCCCCCGCAGCAACTATGGCTACGCCTTC; CDR3: CVSTPRSNYGYAF; D: .; V: TRBV6-5; size: .; J: TRBJ1-2
DNA: TGTGCCAGTAGCCAAGTAAGACTGTTAGCGGGAGCCTACGAGCAGTACTTC; CDR3: CASSQVRLLAGAYEQYF; D: TRBD2; V: TRBV4-2; size: once; J: TRBJ2-7
DNA: TGTGCTAACAGGCCCGGACAGGCAACATCCTTTTACGAGCAGTACTTC; CDR3: CANRPGQATSFYEQYF; D: TRBD1; V: TRBV6-5; size: .; J: TRBJ2-7
DNA: TGTGCCAGCGGTATGGGGACGGGGGGGTCCTATGAGCAGTACTTC; CDR3: CASGMGTGGSYEQYF; D: TRBD2; V: TRBV12-3/TRBV12-4; size: .; J: TRBJ2-7
DNA: TGTGCCAGCAGCCTCAGGACAGGGGGCTTAAGCATCGGGGTCAATCAGCCCCAGCATTTT; CDR3: CASSLRTGGLSIGVNQPQHF; D: TRBD1; V: TRBV12-3/TRBV12-4; size: many; J: TRBJ1-5
DNA: TGTGCCAGCAGCCTCGGACAGGGTCCCTACGAGCAGTACTTC; CDR3: CASSLGQGPYEQYF; D: TRBD1; V: TRBV9; size: many; J: TRBJ2-7
DNA: TGTGCCAGCAGTTCGGCAGGGGTGGAGATCCAGTACTTC; CDR3: CASSSAGVEIQYF; D: .; V: TRBV5-4; size: .; J: TRBJ2-5
DNA: TGTGCCAGCAGCTCTACACTCACTGGGAACGAGCAGTACTTC; CDR3: CASSSTLTGNEQYF; D: .; V: TRBV11-2; size: .; J: TRBJ2-7
DNA: TGTGCCAGCAGTTCTTCTTACGAGCAGTACTTC; CDR3: CASSSSYEQYF; D: .; V: TRBV5-1; size: medium-sized; J: TRBJ2-7
DNA: TGTGGCAGCAGTGCGGGACAGGGGGTTGTGCACGAGCAGTACTTC; CDR3: CGSSAGQGVVHEQYF; D: TRBD1; V: TRBV11-2; size: .; J: TRBJ2-7
DNA: TGTGCCAGCATGCTAAATCAACACAACGAGCAGCTCTTC; CDR3: CASMLNQHNEQLF; D: .; V: TRBV6-1; size: .; J: TRBJ2-1
DNA: TGTGCAAGCAGTTACGGAAGCAACTCTAACAATGAGCAGCTCTTC; CDR3: CASSYGSNSNNEQLF; D: .; V: TRBV6-5; size: .; J: TRBJ2-1
DNA: TGTGTCAGCAGCTACAGAACGGTAGATACGCAATATTTT; CDR3: CVSSYRTVDTQYF; D: .; V: TRBV11-2; size: .; J: TRBJ2-3
DNA: TGTGTCTGCAGCTTGCATCAACTCGGCGGTCGAGAGACCCAGTACTTC; CDR3: CVCSLHQLGGRETQYF; D: .; V: TRBV5-6; size: .; J: TRBJ2-5
DNA: TGTGCCCGCAGCAAGACTCCAGGAGGGGCAAATGAAAAACTGTTTTTT; CDR3: CARSKTPGGANEKLFF; D: .; V: TRBV11-2; size: .; J: TRBJ1-4
DNA: TGTGCCAGCAGTTTATCTTGGGTGAATAATCAGCCCCAGCATTTT; CDR3: CASSLSWVNNQPQHF; D: .; V: TRBV28; size: .; J: TRBJ1-5
DNA: TGCAGCGTGCGGCGGCCAGCCACAGATACGCAGTATTTT; CDR3: CSVRRPATDTQYF; D: .; V: TRBV29-1; size: medium-sized; J: TRBJ2-3
DNA: TGTGCCAGCATAAAAGGGGCCACTGAAGCTTTCTTC; CDR3: CASIKGATEAFF; D: .; V: TRBV6-1; size: .; J: TRBJ1-1
DNA: TGCGCCAGCAGCCAAGATGCGGGGAGCTCCTACAATGAGCGGTTCTTC; CDR3: CASSQDAGSSYNERFF; D: .; V: TRBV4-3; size: .; J: TRBJ2-1
DNA: TGTGCCAGCAATCTTACAGCGGACAACCTGGATACGCAGCATTTT; CDR3: CASNLTADNLDTQHF; D: .; V: TRBV6-5; size: .; J: TRBJ1-5
DNA: TGTGTCAGGAGTCAAACTCCTGGCGGGGGGAAAGAGACCCAGCACTTC; CDR3: CVRSQTPGGGKETQHF; D: TRBD2; V: TRBV11-2; size: .; J: TRBJ2-5
DNA: TGTGCCAGCAACTCTTTCGGTCCCCCGGAGACCCAGTACTTC; CDR3: CASNSFGPPETQYF; D: .; V: TRBV7-9; size: many; J: TRBJ2-5
DNA: TGCGCCAGCAGCCAACGACTAGCGGGAGGCACAAATACGCTGTATTTT; CDR3: CASSQRLAGGTNTLYF; D: TRBD2; V: TRBV4-1; size: .; J: TRBJ2-3
DNA: TGTGCCAGCAGCTTAGAGGTTGGGGAGGAAAAATTGTTTTTT; CDR3: CASSLEVGEEKLFF; D: .; V: TRBV11-2; size: .; J: TRBJ1-4
DNA: TGTGCCAGCAGCCGGGGACTAGCGGGAGGGGATTTGGGTATAGGTACGCAGTATTTT; CDR3: CASSRGLAGGDLGIGTQYF; D: TRBD2; V: TRBV28; size: .; J: TRBJ2-3
DNA: TGCAGCGTTGATACGGACAGGGGGCGGGATGAGAGCCAGTACTTC; CDR3: CSVDTDRGRDESQYF; D: TRBD1; V: TRBV29-1; size: .; J: TRBJ2-5
DNA: TGTGTTAGCAGCTCAGGGTTCGCGAACATCGGGGAGCTGTTTTTT; CDR3: CVSSSGFANIGELFF; D: .; V: TRBV5-6; size: once; J: TRBJ2-2
DNA: TGCGCCACCAACCCTGGGACTAGCGGGAGGGCGGAAGAGACCCAGTACTTC; CDR3: CATNPGTSGRAEETQYF; D: TRBD2; V: TRBV5-1; size: once; J: TRBJ2-5
DNA: TGCAGCGTTGTGGGACTAGTGGGAGTTGTTACGCAGTATTTT; CDR3: CSVVGLVGVVTQYF; D: TRBD2; V: TRBV29-1; size: .; J: TRBJ2-3
DNA: TGTGCCAACAGCTTAGTTGCAAGCACAGATACGCAGTATTTT; CDR3: CANSLVASTDTQYF; D: .; V: TRBV11-3; size: .; J: TRBJ2-3
DNA: TGTGCCAGCTCACCACCGGCCACCAGTAGCAATCAGCCCCAGCATTTT; CDR3: CASSPPATSSNQPQHF; D: .; V: TRBV18; size: .; J: TRBJ1-5